One T cell receptor (beta chain) is described in this entry. Per the authors' pipeline: The authors estimated nucleated cell counts from reference gene primer amplification. TCRdb's table, derived via immunoSEQ multiplex PCR, lists solely in-frame clones and lacks some. The V and J calls and clone size were taken over from that table, and D and trimming were inferred from the DNA. The repertoire includes about 150,000 clones, around 84% of them detected once, and approximately 12% sits in the top ten. The data were taken from a study of blood T cell repertoires in COVID-19. Study background: Researchers got acute and convalescent COVID-19 samples from the United States, Italy and Spain. The analysed material was cDNA or gDNA that came from T cells, B-cell-depleted T cells, or PBMCs.

Trimming took off 0 bases at V and 2 bases at J, with 10 bases between the two ends. This CDR3 has 15 amino acids. Germline V CDR1 and CDR2: SGDLS, YYNGEE. J is TRBJ2-3 and V is TRBV9; D is ambiguous. The source is a man between 60 and 75 years old with active or convalescent COVID-19. The sample was peripheral blood. DNA for the CDR3: TGTGCCAGCAGCGTAGGAGGCGGTACCACAGATACGCAGTATTTT. Encoded protein: CASSVGGGTTDTQYF.